This T cell receptor beta chain was sequenced in a study of CD4 T cells in relation to SARS-CoV-2 and coronaviruses. Study-wide context: PBMCs were cultured with antigen for roughly nine days before TCR beta sequencing. The restricting HLA molecule for shared crossreactive spike epitopes was mapped.

The unexposed donors gave CD4+ T cells in about 2010-2019, prior to COVID-19. Isolation of CD4+ T cells took place after approximately eleven days in culture. Unexposed-donor CD4+ T cells were probed with SARS-CoV-2 S/N and four cold-coronavirus spikes, cells permitting. Fresh IL-2 medium replaced half the medium on days 3 and 7. As to this clone: Its antigen is as yet unknown.

This CDR3 spans 15 amino acids. CDR1 and CDR2 (germline): LNHDA, SQIVND (reference sequence). Trimming removed 3 bases from V and 2 bases from J; junction bases left unmatched: 2. Sequencing used immunoSEQ multiplex PCR; TCRdb keeps in-frame clones, though not all of them. Of about 26,000 clones listed, about 76% are singletons. This clonotype was sampled from a human donor in good health. Sequencing used CD4+ T cells from PBMCs, cultured in vitro. This chain connects TRBV19 to TRBJ2-7; 12 bases line up with TRBD2. The CDR3 here is CASSIGLAGTYEQYF. CDR3 in DNA: TGTGCCAGTAGTATTGGACTAGCGGGGACCTACGAGCAGTACTTC.